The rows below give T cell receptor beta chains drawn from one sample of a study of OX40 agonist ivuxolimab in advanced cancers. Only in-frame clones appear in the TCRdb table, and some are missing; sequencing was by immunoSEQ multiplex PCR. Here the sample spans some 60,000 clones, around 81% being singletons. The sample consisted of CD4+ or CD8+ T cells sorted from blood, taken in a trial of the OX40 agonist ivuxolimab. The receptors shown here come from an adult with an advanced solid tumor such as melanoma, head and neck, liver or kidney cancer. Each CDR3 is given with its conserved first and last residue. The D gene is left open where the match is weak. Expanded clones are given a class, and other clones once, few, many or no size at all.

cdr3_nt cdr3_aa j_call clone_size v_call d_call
TGTGCCAGCAGTGATTCTTACACTATGAACACTGAAGCTTTCTTT CASSDSYTMNTEAFF TRBJ1-1 . TRBV2 .
TGTGCCAGCAGCTTGGCTGCTAGCGGGAGAGAGACCCAGTACTTC CASSLAASGRETQYF TRBJ2-5 . TRBV11-1 TRBD2
TGTGCCAGTAGTTCCTCTAGCGGGACGAATGAGCAGTTCTTC CASSSSSGTNEQFF TRBJ2-1 . TRBV19 TRBD2
TGTGCCAGTAGTTCGGGGATAACCTACGAGCAGTACTTC CASSSGITYEQYF TRBJ2-7 . TRBV19 .
TGTGCCATCAGCACCAAAGGATTGATCACAGATACGCAGTATTTT CAISTKGLITDTQYF TRBJ2-3 . TRBV10-3 .
TGTGCCAGCAGCGGACTAGCGGGCACAGATACGCAGTATTTT CASSGLAGTDTQYF TRBJ2-3 . TRBV7-9 TRBD2
TGTGCCAGCAGTGGCAGGGCGACGGGGGAGTGGAATTATAATTCACCCCTCCACTTT CASSGRATGEWNYNSPLHF TRBJ1-6 . TRBV6-1 .
TGTGCCAGCAGCCAAGTTTGGGACCTCTCGAACACTGAAGCTTTCTTT CASSQVWDLSNTEAFF TRBJ1-1 . TRBV14 .
TGTGCCAGCAGCTTCCAACCCGGCCGCCGGGGTAACTTC CASSFQPGRRGNF TRBJ2-7 . TRBV7-2 .
TGTGCCAGCAGCCGAGGACAGGGAAGGAGCACAGATACGCAGTATTTT CASSRGQGRSTDTQYF TRBJ2-3 . TRBV7-9 TRBD1
TGTGCCAGCAGTTTATTGAAGACAGGGACCCAGCCCCAGTACTTC CASSLLKTGTQPQYF TRBJ2-5 . TRBV28 TRBD1
TGTGCCAGCAGCCCCAGCTACGTCACTGAAGCTTTCTTT CASSPSYVTEAFF TRBJ1-1 . TRBV14 .
TGTGCCAGTAGAACCCCCGGCGCCAATCAGCCCCAGCATTTT CASRTPGANQPQHF TRBJ1-5 . TRBV19 .
TGTGCCAGCAGTTACCGGGGCGCGGCCAAAAACATTCAGTACTTC CASSYRGAAKNIQYF TRBJ2-4 . TRBV6-5 .
TGTGCCAGCAGCCCCGGACACCTCTACGAGCAGTACTTC CASSPGHLYEQYF TRBJ2-7 . TRBV28 .
TGTGCCGGCGGCTTAGGGACTGAAGCTTTCTTT CAGGLGTEAFF TRBJ1-1 . TRBV6-5 .
TGCGCCAGCAGACCCACAGGGGGAACTGAAACTTTCTTT CASRPTGGTETFF TRBJ1-1 . TRBV10-1 TRBD1
TGTGCCAGCAGTTTATCAGGGAGAGGCGAGCAGTACTTC CASSLSGRGEQYF TRBJ2-7 once TRBV28 .
TGTGCCATCAGTGAGTCGGGGGACTATGGCTACACCTTC CAISESGDYGYTF TRBJ1-2 . TRBV10-3 .
TGTGCCAGCTCACCACCCGGACTAGCGGGGGGGGCCAATGAGCAGTTCTTC CASSPPGLAGGANEQFF TRBJ2-1 . TRBV18 TRBD2
TGTGCCAGCAGCTTAAGGGAGGGCGGGGAGCTGTTTTTT CASSLREGGELFF TRBJ2-2 . TRBV7-3 TRBD2
TGTGCCACCAGCAGAGATAAACACAGGGGGCGCGAGGCTTTCTTT CATSRDKHRGREAFF TRBJ1-1 once TRBV15 TRBD1
TGTGCCAGCAGCTATGGGGCTTCGCAGCCCCAGCATTTT CASSYGASQPQHF TRBJ1-5 once TRBV5-8 .
TGTGCCAGCAGTTTAATGGGCAGCACAGATACGCAGTATTTT CASSLMGSTDTQYF TRBJ2-3 . TRBV28 .
TGCGCCAGCAGGCAGGGCTCCTACGAGCAGTACTTC CASRQGSYEQYF TRBJ2-7 . TRBV5-1 .
TGTGCCAGCAGCACCCAGAGTCAGGGCGGCTATGGCTACACCTTC CASSTQSQGGYGYTF TRBJ1-2 . TRBV9 .
TGCGCCAGCAGCCAAGATGGGGGACAGGGGGCGCAGCATGGCTACACCTTC CASSQDGGQGAQHGYTF TRBJ1-2 . TRBV4-1 TRBD1
TGTGCCAGTAGTATGTTCCGGGACCGGTTGGCTTTCTTT CASSMFRDRLAFF TRBJ1-1 . TRBV19 .
TGCAGCGCCCAAAAGGGGGGGGGAGGTGAGCAGTTCTTC CSAQKGGGGEQFF TRBJ2-1 . TRBV29-1 .
TGTGCCGACGGGGACAGGGGTTCACCCCTCCACTTT CADGDRGSPLHF TRBJ1-6 . TRBV6-6 TRBD1
TGTGCCAGCAGCCTACATGGCTATGGCTACACCTTC CASSLHGYGYTF TRBJ1-2 few TRBV7-9 .
TGTGCCTGGAGCGACCAGACAGGGGGGGCCCAGTACTTC CAWSDQTGGAQYF TRBJ2-5 . TRBV30 TRBD1
TGTGCCAGCAGCGGAACCATACAGCGGGAGGGCCGGGAGACCCAGTACTTC CASSGTIQREGRETQYF TRBJ2-5 . TRBV9 TRBD2
TGTGCCAGCAGTATCAGGGAGAATCAGCCCCAGCATTTT CASSIRENQPQHF TRBJ1-5 . TRBV27 .
TGCGCCAGCAGCCCTAGACTAGCGGGAGGGCCGGAGGAGACCCAGTACTTC CASSPRLAGGPEETQYF TRBJ2-5 . TRBV5-1 TRBD2
TGTGCCAGCACCGAGCGGGGGCGGCGCACAGATACGCAGTATTTT CASTERGRRTDTQYF TRBJ2-3 . TRBV13 TRBD2
TGCAGCGTTCCCGGGACAGGGGTATATTTT CSVPGTGVYF TRBJ2-3 . TRBV29-1 TRBD1
TGCGCCAGCAGCTTGGGGGGTCAGGAAAACATTCAGTACTTC CASSLGGQENIQYF TRBJ2-4 . TRBV5-1 .
TGTGCCAGCAGCTTAGGAGACACAGGGATTAATCAGCCCCAGCATTTT CASSLGDTGINQPQHF TRBJ1-5 . TRBV7-8 .
TGTGCCAGCAGCTCCGCGGGACTAGCTTATAATGAGCAGTTCTTC CASSSAGLAYNEQFF TRBJ2-1 . TRBV5-4 TRBD2
TGCAGCGTTGAAGAGGTGGGGAAGGGGCTTACAGATACGCAGTATTTT CSVEEVGKGLTDTQYF TRBJ2-3 . TRBV29-1 .
TGTGCCAGCAGTGAATCGGGACTAGCGGGAGGGATGGACGAGCAGTACTTC CASSESGLAGGMDEQYF TRBJ2-7 . TRBV6-1 TRBD2
TGTGCCAGCAGTAGGTCGGGAAAGACCTACGAGCAGTACTTC CASSRSGKTYEQYF TRBJ2-7 once TRBV6-1 .
TGTGCCAGCAGCTTGGCTCGGGGTGAGCAGTTCTTC CASSLARGEQFF TRBJ2-1 . TRBV5-4 .
TGTGCCAGCAGCCCAGGACAGGGTGGCAATCAGCCCCAGCATTTT CASSPGQGGNQPQHF TRBJ1-5 . TRBV6-5 TRBD1
TGTGCCAGCAGTTATCAACCCGGGGAGCTCCAGGGCGAGCAGTACTTC CASSYQPGELQGEQYF TRBJ2-7 . TRBV6-5 .
TGTGCCAGCTCACCGGCAGGGGCGCAGGATGAGCAGTTCTTC CASSPAGAQDEQFF TRBJ2-1 . TRBV18 .
TGTGCCAGCAGGCCCGCGGGGTCCTACAATGAGCAGTTCTTC CASRPAGSYNEQFF TRBJ2-1 . TRBV27 .
TGTGCCAGCAGTCCCGGCGGGCGCAATCAGCCCCAGCATTTT CASSPGGRNQPQHF TRBJ1-5 . TRBV6-5 .
TGTGCCAGCAGCCCAGGACTAGCATCAGATACGCAGTATTTT CASSPGLASDTQYF TRBJ2-3 . TRBV4-2 TRBD2
TGTGCCAGCAGCGCGGGCCGGGGGCAGGACACCTTC CASSAGRGQDTF TRBJ1-2 . TRBV9 .
TGTGCCATCAGAGAAGGTTTGGGTAGCACAGATACGCAGTATTTT CAIREGLGSTDTQYF TRBJ2-3 . TRBV10-3 .
TGTGCCAGCAAGTCCCAGGCCTCATTGAACACTGAAGCTTTCTTT CASKSQASLNTEAFF TRBJ1-1 . TRBV6-4 .
TGTGCCAGCAGCCCAGGGAGGGGCGAGCAGTACTTC CASSPGRGEQYF TRBJ2-7 few TRBV9 TRBD2
TGTGCCAGCAGCTTAGGGGAGGACACTGAAGCTTTCTTT CASSLGEDTEAFF TRBJ1-1 . TRBV7-9 .
TGTGCCGGGACGAGTACAACTAACTATGGCTACACCTTC CAGTSTTNYGYTF TRBJ1-2 . TRBV30 .
TGCAGCGTTGCCGGGAGCGTCGGCGGGGAGCTGTTTTTT CSVAGSVGGELFF TRBJ2-2 . TRBV29-1 .